Below are 8 T cell receptor beta chains sequenced from a single sample in a study of cytomegalovirus exposure and HLA in healthy donors. A multiplex PCR was run with 60 Vbeta primers and 13 Jbeta primers. Only in-frame clones appear in the TCRdb table, and some are missing; sequencing was by immunoSEQ multiplex PCR. The sample holds around 170,000 clones, over 75% seen once. Sample: PBMCs. The receptor source for this set is a woman between 45 and 60 years old in good health and CMV-seronegative.

This clone was seen more than once but under ten times. The chain combines TRBV11-1 with TRBJ2-5, with 10 nucleotides matching TRBD1. The CDR3 runs to 17 residues. Losses at the gene ends were 3 bases for V and 5 bases for J; bases not matched to a gene: 12. Germline CDR1 SGHAT, CDR2 FQDESV (reference sequence). CDR3 region: CASSLGQGTGASETQYF. In DNA, the CDR3 is TGTGCCAGCAGCTTGGGACAAGGGACAGGGGCAAGTGAGACCCAGTACTTC.

The CDR3 spells CASSRSVTGDYGYTF. The CDR3 DNA is TGTGCCAGCTCCCGAAGCGTGACAGGAGACTATGGCTACACCTTC. The J gene is TRBJ1-2, the V gene TRBV18; D possibly corresponds to TRBD1 (6 bases). There are 15 residues in the CDR3. V was shortened by 6 bases and J by 3 bases, with 17 bases between the two germline ends. The germline V gene has CDR1 KGHSH and CDR2 LQKENI.

The chain carries TRBV28 and TRBJ1-4, with TRBD1 matching over 7 bases. V lost 4 bases to trimming and J lost 7 bases; unmatched junction nucleotides: 21. This CDR3 spans 19 amino acids. CDR1 is MDHEN and CDR2 is SYDVKM in the germline V gene. CDR3 nucleotide sequence: TGTGCCAGCAGTTCTTTGCCCGGGACAGAAATCTTTGAGCGTGAAAAACTGTTTTTT. Translating gives CASSSLPGTEIFEREKLFF.

This rearrangement joins TRBV5-4 to TRBJ1-1, with D unclear. This CDR3 region has 14 residues. Trimming removed 4 bases from V and 5 bases from J, with 15 bases in between. Looked up from germline, CDR1 is SGHNT and CDR2 is YYREEE (reference sequence). The CDR3 DNA is TGTGCCAGCAGCCCGTCCCAGCGGCGAACTGAAGCTTTCTTT. This translates into CASSPSQRRTEAFF.

The rearrangement uses TRBV5-1 and TRBJ2-5; weak D call: TRBD1 (5 bases). The germline V gene has CDR1 SGHRS and CDR2 YFSETQ. This CDR3 is 13 amino acids long. The V end lost 3 bases, the J end lost 2 bases, and 8 bases lay between the germline ends. The CDR3, as DNA: TGCGCCAGCAGCTGGCAGGGTCAAGAGACCCAGTACTTC. Amino acid sequence: CASSWQGQETQYF.

The gene calls are TRBV28 and TRBJ2-3; tentative D call: TRBD1 (5 bases). With 4 bases removed from V and 0 bases from J, the gap between germline ends came to 11 bases. The length of the CDR3 is 15 residues. Per the germline V gene, CDR1 is MDHEN and CDR2 is SYDVKM. The CDR3 DNA reads TGTGCCAGCAGTTCGTCTGGGGCTAGCACAGATACGCAGTATTTT. Translated, it gives CASSSSGASTDTQYF.

V gene TRBV28 combines with J gene TRBJ2-7; perhaps TRBD1 as D (7 bases). CDR1 is MDHEN, CDR2 SYDVKM, per germline. V gave up 7 bases and J gave up 3 bases, with 13 bases separating them. The CDR3 length is 13 residues. DNA for the CDR3: TGTGCCAGCACCCAGGGGGGATACTACGAGCAGTACTTC. Its protein product is CASTQGGYYEQYF.

The chain couples TRBV27 to TRBJ2-7, with 7 bases fitting TRBD1. Germline CDR1 reads MNHEY; CDR2 reads SMNVEV (reference sequence). This CDR3 contains 14 residues. With V trimmed by 0 bases and J by 4 bases, 3 bases remained unmatched. CDR3 sequence (DNA): TGTGCCAGCAGTTTATCGGGACAGATATACGAGCAGTACTTC. As protein: CASSLSGQIYEQYF.